Below are 28 T cell receptor beta chains sequenced from a single sample in a study of CD8 T cells in ankylosing spondylitis. TCRdb called the 5' RACE reads again in MiXCR, with one record for every CDR3 protein. This sample yields 200,000 to 250,000 distinct CDR3 sequences, of which roughly a tenth are seen a single time; roughly a fifth belongs to the top ten. Sequences were obtained from blood, either unsorted or a sorted T cell fraction (not recorded which). The receptors were gathered from a male donor with ankylosing spondylitis or in good health (not recorded which).

This rearrangement joins TRBV7-2 to TRBJ1-1; a weak D match, TRBD1 (6 bases). This CDR3 contains 15 residues. Germline CDR1 and CDR2: SGHTA and FQGNSA. Trimming pared 5 bases from V and 6 bases from J, leaving 19 bases between. The CDR3 DNA reads as TGTGCCAGCAGCCCCGGTTGGGGGGGCGACGCTGAAGCTTTCTTT. This codes for CASSPGWGGDAEAFF.

This clonotype has ten or more counts. The rearrangement uses TRBV5-1 and TRBJ1-1; tentative D call: TRBD1 (5 bases). The CDR3 is made up of 14 amino acids. Germline V gene data show CDR1 as SGHRS and CDR2 as YFSETQ. V was cut by 4 bases and J by 0 bases, with 10 bases left in between. The CDR3, as DNA: TGCGCCAGCAGCACCGGGACGGTGAACACTGAAGCTTTCTTT. Protein sequence: CASSTGTVNTEAFF.

The table lists this clonotype with many counts. The V gene is TRBV7-2, the J gene TRBJ1-6; D perhaps matches TRBD1 (6 bases). The V gene's germline CDR1 is SGHTA and CDR2 FQGNSA. This CDR3 comprises 16 residues. Trimming removed 5 bases at V and 7 bases at J, with 18 bases between. DNA for the CDR3: TGTGCCAGCAGCCCCCACGGGGGCATTGGCAATTCACCCCTCCACTTT. Translation gives CASSPHGGIGNSPLHF.

This clonotype was found a few times. CDR3: CASSLRVSRRETQYF. The CDR3 DNA follows: TGTGCCAGCAGCCTACGTGTGTCCCGGAGGGAGACCCAGTACTTC. This rearrangement joins TRBV7-2 to TRBJ2-5; a weak D match, TRBD2 (5 bases). Germline values: CDR1 SGHTA, CDR2 FQGNSA. The CDR3 sequence is 15 residues long. Trimming stripped 5 bases from V and 5 bases from J, with 18 bases between.

This clonotype has more than one count but fewer than ten. The chain employs TRBV20-1 and TRBJ1-1; D is ambiguous. This CDR3 is built from 12 residues. The germline CDR1 and CDR2 sequences are DFQATT and SNEGSKA (reference sequence). V lost 4 bases and J 0 bases, leaving 6 bases between the germline ends. The CDR3 DNA sequence: TGCAGTGCTAAGATCCTGAACACTGAAGCTTTCTTT. The encoded protein is CSAKILNTEAFF.

This chain uses TRBV20-1 with TRBJ2-1; no definite D call. Trimming took 2 bases from V and 11 from J, leaving 16 bases between them. Germline V gene data show CDR1 as DFQATT and CDR2 as SNEGSKA (reference sequence). The CDR3 consists of 13 residues. The chain's CDR3 is CSARIHSLAQQFF. The DNA of the CDR3 is TGCAGTGCTAGAATACATTCCCTGGCACAGCAGTTCTTC.

This clonotype was detected a few times. The chain couples TRBV30 to TRBJ1-4, with TRBD1 matching over 8 bases. Germline V gene sequence: CDR1 GTSNPN, CDR2 SVGIG (reference sequence). V lost 5 bases to trimming and J lost 4 bases; unmatched junction nucleotides: 6. The length of the CDR3 is 14 residues. This CDR3 is CAWHRGQDNEKLFF. The CDR3 coding sequence is TGTGCCTGGCATAGGGGACAGGATAATGAAAAACTGTTTTTT.

This clonotype was recorded at least ten times. The gene calls are TRBV20-1 and TRBJ2-3; TRBD2 aligns across 8 bases. Germline CDR1 DFQATT, CDR2 SNEGSKA (reference sequence). Trimming at V came to 6 bases and at J to 2 bases, leaving 4 bases not matched to a gene. The CDR3 totals 13 residues. The CDR3 DNA reads TGCAGTGCGTGGCGGGGGGACACAGATACGCAGTATTTT. Translating gives CSAWRGDTDTQYF.

This clonotype has a count of ten or more. The chain combines TRBV20-1 with TRBJ2-3; D is tentatively TRBD1 or TRBD2 (6 bases each). The V end lost 6 bases, the J end lost 6 bases, and 19 bases lay between the germline ends. The CDR3 totals 14 residues. CDR1 DFQATT and CDR2 SNEGSKA come from the germline V gene (reference sequence). DNA for the CDR3: TGCAGTGCCGCTGTAGGGGGAGGTGCGGATACGCAGTATTTT. Encoded protein: CSAAVGGGADTQYF.

This clonotype was detected a few times. The V and J genes are TRBV3-1 and TRBJ2-3, with 9 bases aligning to TRBD1. The CDR3 totals 17 residues. V trimming: 1 base; J trimming: 5 bases; junction bases outside the gene matches: 10. CDR1 and CDR2 (germline): LGHDT, YNNKEL (reference sequence). CDR3 coding DNA: TGTGCCAGCAGCCAAGGTCAACAGGGGGCGGTAGGAGATACGCAGTATTTT. Translation: CASSQGQQGAVGDTQYF.

The count of this clonotype is one. Given a much more abundant clone one base away, this may be a read error. CDR3 in DNA: TGTGCCAGCAGCTACGGACAGGGGCGGGAAAAACTGCTTTTT. Protein product: CASSYGQGREKLLF. The V call is TRBV7-2, the J call TRBJ1-4; 9 positions agree with TRBD1. CDR1 is SGHTA, CDR2 FQGNSA, per germline. The CDR3 contains 14 residues.

This clonotype showed up many times. This chain uses TRBV5-1 with TRBJ2-3; 7 bases are shared with TRBD2. V trimming: 0 bases; J trimming: 0 bases; junction bases outside the gene matches: 4. CDR1 is SGHRS and CDR2 is YFSETQ in the germline V gene. The CDR3 spans 16 residues. CDR3 nucleotides: TGCGCCAGCAGCTTGGTTACTAGCGTGAGCACAGATACGCAGTATTTT. Its protein is CASSLVTSVSTDTQYF.

This clonotype was counted ten times or more. The CDR3 bases are TGCAGTGCTAGAGCCGTCGGGCCCTGGACAGCTGACACTGAAGCTTTCTTT. It is translated as CSARAVGPWTADTEAFF. V is TRBV20-1 and J is TRBJ1-1; D perhaps matches TRBD1 (6 bases). The length of the CDR3 is 17 residues. V lost 1 base, J lost 3 bases, and 21 bases lay in between. Germline V lookup: CDR1 DFQATT, CDR2 SNEGSKA (reference sequence).

The chain has TRBV7-2 and TRBJ1-3; D perhaps matches TRBD1 (5 bases). CDR3 length: 15 amino acids. V was cut by 6 bases and J by 0 bases, with 12 bases left in between. Germline lookup yields CDR1 SGHTA and CDR2 FQGNSA. The DNA for the CDR3 is TGTGCCAGCAGTTCACAGGTGATCTCTGGAAACACCATATATTTT. Translated, it gives CASSSQVISGNTIYF.

The V call is TRBV28, the J call TRBJ2-1; possibly TRBD1 for D (5 bases). Germline CDR1 reads MDHEN; CDR2 reads SYDVKM. The V end lost 5 bases, the J end lost 4 bases, and 15 bases lay between the germline ends. The CDR3 runs 15 residues. As DNA, the CDR3 is TGTGCCAGCAGTCAGAAACAGGTTATGTACAATGAGCAGTTCTTC. Translating it yields CASSQKQVMYNEQFF.

This clonotype was detected a few times. This chain joins TRBV5-6 and TRBJ2-3; 8 bases line up with TRBD1. With V trimmed by 6 bases and J by 8 bases, 14 bases remained unmatched. The CDR3 sequence is 15 residues long. Germline assignment: CDR1 SGHDT and CDR2 YYEEEE. CDR3 nucleotides: TGTGCCAGCACCTGGGGTACAGGGGGAAAGCTTACGCAGTATTTT. Residues: CASTWGTGGKLTQYF. Complete variable domain (other parts from reference TRBV5-6 and TRBJ2-3): DAGVTQSPTHLIKTRGQQVTLRCSPKSGHDTVSWYQQALGQGPQFIFQYYEEEERQRGNFPDRFSGHQFPNYSSELNVNALLLGDSALYLCASTWGTGGKLTQYFGPGTRLTVL.

This clonotype was detected many times. The chain links TRBV7-3 to TRBJ2-3, with D perhaps matching TRBD2 (6 bases). Trimming pared 3 bases from V and 0 bases from J, leaving 10 bases between. The CDR3 totals 15 residues. The germline V gene encodes CDR1 SGHTA and CDR2 FQGTGA. The CDR3 bases are TGTGCCAGCAGCTTCGGCGGGGCAAGCACAGATACGCAGTATTTT. Residues: CASSFGGASTDTQYF.

This clonotype was counted ten times or more. The chain links TRBV5-6 to TRBJ2-2; 8 bases line up with TRBD1. Germline V lookup: CDR1 SGHDT, CDR2 YYEEEE. The V gene end was trimmed by 1 base and the J gene end by 7 bases; junction bases not matched to a gene: 15. This CDR3 contains 18 residues. The CDR3 loop reads CASSLLGTGDETNGELFF. Here the CDR3 DNA reads TGTGCCAGCAGCTTGTTGGGGACAGGAGATGAAACAAACGGGGAGCTGTTTTTT. The variable domain in full, completed from reference TRBV5-6 and TRBJ2-2, reads DAGVTQSPTHLIKTRGQQVTLRCSPKSGHDTVSWYQQALGQGPQFIFQYYEEEERQRGNFPDRFSGHQFPNYSSELNVNALLLGDSALYLCASSLLGTGDETNGELFFGEGSRLTVL.

This clonotype came up many times. The chain couples TRBV29-1 to TRBJ2-5; D call uncertain. The germline V gene has CDR1 SQVTM and CDR2 ANQGSEA. This CDR3 has 13 amino acids. The V end was cut by 2 bases, the J end by 5 bases, with 12 bases between. CDR3 coding DNA: TGCAGCGTTGAACTGGGGATCGGGGAGACCCAGTACTTC. Translating gives CSVELGIGETQYF.

CDR3 DNA: TGCAGTGCTAGCAAAGGGAGCCCTGAGCAGTACTTC. Translating it yields CSASKGSPEQYF. The rearrangement uses TRBV20-1 and TRBJ2-7, with TRBD2 as a possible D gene (5 bases). The CDR3 has 12 amino acids. Germline values: CDR1 DFQATT, CDR2 SNEGSKA (reference sequence). Trimming pared 3 bases from V and 7 bases from J, leaving 13 bases between.

This chain links TRBV6-1 with TRBJ1-4; D remains ambiguous. V lost 7 bases, J lost 0 bases, and 12 bases lay in between. The CDR3 runs 15 residues. Germline loops: CDR1 MNHNS, CDR2 SASEGT. The CDR3 nucleotides read TGTGCCAGCACCCTCGAGCTTGCAACTAATGAAAAACTGTTTTTT. It specifies CASTLELATNEKLFF.

The rearrangement uses TRBV6-6 and TRBJ2-1, with D perhaps matching TRBD1 or TRBD2 (5 bases each). The germline CDR1 and CDR2 sequences are MNHNY and SVGAGI (reference sequence). CDR3 size: 13 residues. Trimming took 2 bases from V and 7 from J, leaving 9 bases between them. This CDR3 reads CASSYGDQNEQFF. CDR3 in DNA: TGTGCCAGCAGTTACGGGGACCAGAATGAGCAGTTCTTC.

Ten or more counts support this clonotype. V and J are TRBV28 and TRBJ2-3; the D gene is possibly TRBD2 (5 bases). Trimming cost V 2 bases and J 10 bases, with 13 bases left between them. Germline lookup yields CDR1 MDHEN and CDR2 SYDVKM. This CDR3 is built from 13 residues. In DNA form, the CDR3 reads TGTGCCAGCAGTTTAGTGTCGGGGTGGTCGCAGTATTTT. Amino acids: CASSLVSGWSQYF.

V gene TRBV20-1 combines with J gene TRBJ2-1; 8 bases agree with TRBD2. The germline gives CDR1 DFQATT, CDR2 SNEGSKA (reference sequence). The length of the CDR3 is 13 residues. The junction had 3 bases not matched to a gene; V was cut back by 7 bases and J by 1 base. In DNA, the CDR3 is TGCAGTGTTACTAGCGGTTCCTACAATGAGCAGTTCTTC. Translation gives CSVTSGSYNEQFF.

This clonotype has a count of ten or more. This rearrangement joins TRBV7-2 to TRBJ1-1; D is undetermined. Germline CDR1 is SGHTA and CDR2 is FQGNSA. The CDR3 contains 15 residues. V lost 0 bases to trimming and J lost 1 base, with 9 bases between them. The DNA of the CDR3 is TGTGCCAGCAGCTTAGCGTCGGTTGGGAACACTGAAGCTTTCTTT. Its protein is CASSLASVGNTEAFF.

This clonotype came up many times. The CDR3, as DNA: TGTGCCACCAGTGGGTTCAATGAGCAGTTCTTC. Translating gives CATSGFNEQFF. The genes are TRBV24-1 and TRBJ2-1; D is undetermined. The CDR3 loop spans 11 amino acids. CDR1 is KGHDR, CDR2 SFDVKD, per germline. V shed 5 bases and J shed 6 bases, with 4 bases lying between them.

This clonotype has a count of ten or more. This chain connects TRBV5-1 to TRBJ1-5, with a possible D match to TRBD1 (6 bases). Looked up from germline, CDR1 is SGHRS and CDR2 is YFSETQ. CDR3 size: 16 residues. Trimming stripped 0 bases from V and 6 bases from J, with 16 bases between. The CDR3 is CASSLDYGGAGQPQHF. For the CDR3, the DNA is TGCGCCAGCAGCTTGGACTACGGGGGGGCGGGTCAGCCCCAGCATTTT.

As to this clonotype: Being one base from a much bigger clone, this may be a read error. This rearrangement joins TRBV6-5 to TRBJ1-1, with TRBD1 as a possible D gene (5 bases). The CDR3 covers 13 residues. The V end was cut by 3 bases, the J end by 8 bases, with 13 bases between. From germline, CDR1 is MNHEY and CDR2 SVGAGI. CDR3 nucleotide sequence: TGTGCCAGCAGTTATGCGGGTGACAGCGAAGCTTTCTTT. It encodes CASSYAGDSEAFF.